Sequencing of this T cell receptor beta chain was carried out in a study of blood T cell repertoires in COVID-19. CDR3 size: 13 residues. V lost 0 bases to trimming and J lost 4 bases, with 6 bases between them. Germline loops: CDR1 MNHNS, CDR2 SASEGT. In the original processing: Reference gene primer amplification gave estimated nucleated cell counts. Method: immunoSEQ multiplex PCR; TCRdb's copy keeps in-frame clones and lacks some. V, J and clone size reflect that table, while D and trimming were determined from the DNA. The sample carries approximately 140,000 clones, roughly 83% recorded once. This TCR was recovered from an elderly woman with acute or convalescent COVID-19. J is TRBJ2-5 and V is TRBV6-1; the D is unclear. Sample: peripheral blood. CDR3 bases: TGTGCCAGCAGTGAAGCTGGCCCAGAGACCCAGTACTTC. This encodes CASSEAGPETQYF.